This TCR beta chain was obtained from a study of blood T cell repertoires in COVID-19. Data came from immunoSEQ multiplex PCR; TCRdb stores just in-frame clones and leaves some out. The table lists under 450,000 clones, about 91% of them singletons. The CDR3 sequence is 14 residues long. V lost 8 bases and J lost 0; bases outside the gene matches: 4. Germline CDR1 is SNHLY and CDR2 is FYNNEI. The source material was peripheral blood. The chain carries TRBV2 and TRBJ1-3; 7 positions agree with TRBD1. The source is a woman in her fifties or sixties with COVID-19, enrolled during active disease. The chain's CDR3 is CASQQGFSGNTIYF. The CDR3 DNA reads TGTGCCAGCCAACAGGGGTTCTCTGGAAACACCATATATTTT.